This entry features one T cell receptor (beta chain) sequence. The method was immunoSEQ multiplex PCR; TCRdb's version includes in-frame clones alone and lacks a portion of them. The sample carries approximately 57,000 clones, about 81% recorded once. The data were taken from a study of OX40 agonist ivuxolimab in advanced cancers. The input for sequencing was CD4+ or CD8+ T cells sorted from blood, taken in a trial of the OX40 agonist ivuxolimab. The TCR originated in an adult with an advanced solid tumor such as melanoma, head and neck, liver or kidney cancer.

The CDR3 coding sequence is TGTGCCAGCAGCCCCACTGTCCAAGAGACCCAGTACTTC. This gives the protein CASSPTVQETQYF. This chain links TRBV7-3 with TRBJ2-5, with unresolved D. The length of the CDR3 is 13 residues. With 5 bases removed from V and 1 base from J, the gap between germline ends came to 8 bases. In germline, CDR1 is SGHTA, CDR2 FQGTGA.